This TCR beta chain was observed in a study of T cells in Graves' hyperthyroidism and ophthalmopathy. Amplification of TCR beta CDR3 regions used RNA as the template. First-round RT-PCR of the TCR CDR3 relied on the HTBI primer set. MiXCR was run by TCRdb on the multiplex PCR reads, yielding one entry per CDR3 protein. Of 660,000 or so distinct CDR3 sequences in the sample, around 21% were seen once. CDR3 length: 14 amino acids. Germline CDR1 LGHNA, CDR2 YSLEER. After removal of 5 bases from V and 2 bases from J, the junction contained 5 bases not matched to a gene. This chain connects TRBV4-3 to TRBJ2-7; TRBD2 aligns across 8 bases. The sequenced sample consisted of blood. The TCR comes from a man aged 30-40 years with Graves' ophthalmopathy. The CDR3 spells CASSYSSGPYEQYF. CDR3 coding DNA: TGCGCCAGCAGCTATTCTAGCGGGCCCTACGAGCAGTACTTC.